These T cell receptor beta chains were read from a single sample in a study of T cells after yellow fever vaccination. TCRdb re-derived calls from the 5' RACE reads in MiXCR, one entry per CDR3 protein. The repertoire holds some 600,000 distinct CDR3 sequences, with 10% to 15% as singletons. Specimen: PBMCs, collected on the day of the yellow fever booster vaccination. The receptors stem from a man under 40 who received the YFV17D yellow fever vaccine. The CDR3 runs from the conserved cysteine through the conserved F or W. The D gene is left open where the match is weak. Clone size, where shown, is once, few, many, or a class for clones that have expanded.

.,TRBV10-3,TRBJ1-1,14,TRBD1,TGTGCCATCAGCGGACAGGGATCGAACACTGAAGCTTTCTTT,CAISGQGSNTEAFF
.,TRBV29-1,TRBJ2-2,16,.,TGCAGCGTTGAAAGGCCTCAGCGGCCGAACACCGGGGAGCTGTTTTTT,CSVERPQRPNTGELFF
.,TRBV14,TRBJ2-3,16,.,TGTGCCAGCAGCCAAGTATATGCGTCCCTCACAGATACGCAGTATTTT,CASSQVYASLTDTQYF
few,TRBV20-1,TRBJ2-1,15,TRBD1,TGCAGTGCTAGTCCCCCCGGGACAGGGGGGAACGAGCAGTTCTTC,CSASPPGTGGNEQFF
few,TRBV28,TRBJ2-5,15,.,TGTGCCAGCAGTTTGGGCGGGGCCCGCCAAGAGACCCAGTACTTC,CASSLGGARQETQYF
many,TRBV24-1,TRBJ2-5,12,.,TGTGCCACCAGAGGGGAGTTGGAGACCCAGTACTTC,CATRGELETQYF
.,TRBV15,TRBJ1-5,13,.,TGTGCCACCAGTCGGACAGTAGATCAGCCCCAGCATTTT,CATSRTVDQPQHF
many,TRBV6-2/TRBV6-3,TRBJ2-1,15,TRBD2,TGTGCCAGCAGTATTAGCGGGAGACCACACAATGAGCAGTTCTTC,CASSISGRPHNEQFF
.,TRBV6-1,TRBJ1-6,13,.,TGTGCCAGCAGTGACAGGGTCTCTCTTCCCCTCCACTTT,CASSDRVSLPLHF
.,TRBV28,TRBJ2-1,16,TRBD2,TGTGCCAGCCAAACATCAATGGGACTAGCGGGAGGGAGAGGGTTCTTC,CASQTSMGLAGGRGFF
.,TRBV15,TRBJ2-7,17,TRBD1,TGTGCCACCAGCAAAGACAGGGGTAGCGTTCAAGGGGACGAGCAGTACTTC,CATSKDRGSVQGDEQYF
.,TRBV27,TRBJ2-3,17,TRBD2,TGTGCCAGCAGCCCCTTAGGACTAGCGGGAGTGACAGATACGCAGTATTTT,CASSPLGLAGVTDTQYF
.,TRBV20-1,TRBJ1-4,15,.,TGCAGTGCTCGCTCGGGGACTACAACTAATGAAAAACTGTTTTTT,CSARSGTTTNEKLFF
.,TRBV12-3/TRBV12-4,TRBJ2-3,18,.,TGTGCCAGCAGTTTTGAATCGGGGGATCTCGGGGGCACAGATACGCAGTATTTT,CASSFESGDLGGTDTQYF
many,TRBV5-6,TRBJ1-1,15,TRBD1,TGTGCCAGCAGCTCCGAACAGGGGGTTAACACTGAAGCTTTCTTT,CASSSEQGVNTEAFF
many,TRBV7-9,TRBJ1-1,14,.,TGTGCCAGCAGCCTGGACAGCATGAACACTGAAGCTTTCTTT,CASSLDSMNTEAFF
.,TRBV15,TRBJ2-3,14,.,TGTGCCACCAGCAGAGTTATCATCGCAGATACGCAGTATTTT,CATSRVIIADTQYF
few,TRBV10-3,TRBJ2-6,15,.,TGTGCCATCAGTGATTTGGGTACCGGGGCCAACGTCCTGACTTTC,CAISDLGTGANVLTF
few,TRBV24-1,TRBJ2-1,16,TRBD2,TGTGCCACCAGTGATTTACGCGGGAGGGCCTCAGACGAGCAGTTCTTC,CATSDLRGRASDEQFF
many,TRBV7-2,TRBJ2-3,15,.,TGTGCCAGCATCCGAGAAGGGGGTCGGACAGATACGCAGTATTTT,CASIREGGRTDTQYF
few,TRBV5-4,TRBJ2-7,13,.,TGTGCCAGCAGCGCCTCGACTGACTACGAGCAGTACTTC,CASSASTDYEQYF
.,TRBV7-9,TRBJ2-3,14,TRBD2,TGTGCGAGTGGACTAGCGGCTAGCACAGATACGCAGTATTTT,CASGLAASTDTQYF
.,TRBV29-1,TRBJ2-6,14,.,TGCAGCGTTGAAGATACTCCTGGGGCCAACGTCCTGACTTTC,CSVEDTPGANVLTF
.,TRBV6-1,TRBJ2-7,14,.,TGTGCCAGCAGCAGAAGAGCGGGTCGAGACGAGCAGTACTTC,CASSRRAGRDEQYF
few,TRBV7-8,TRBJ2-7,14,.,TGTGCCAGCAGCTTTGGCGGGAAGGCCTACGAGCAGTACTTC,CASSFGGKAYEQYF
.,TRBV4-2,TRBJ2-2,15,.,TGTGCCAGCAGCCAAGATCTTCAGAACACCGGGGAGCTGTTTTTT,CASSQDLQNTGELFF
few,TRBV7-9,TRBJ1-1,12,TRBD1,TGTGCCAGCAGCTTAGAGACAGGGGGAGCTTTCTTT,CASSLETGGAFF
few,TRBV5-6,TRBJ2-2,14,.,TGTGCCAGCAGCCAGGACCAGTCGAGGGGGGAGCTGTTTTTT,CASSQDQSRGELFF
few,TRBV19,TRBJ2-1,16,TRBD2,TGTGCCAGTAGCCCGCAGGGCGGGAGTTCCTACAATGAGCAGTTCTTC,CASSPQGGSSYNEQFF
few,TRBV5-1,TRBJ2-5,15,.,TGCGCCAGCAGCTTTGAGGCGCCACTTAGCGGAACCCAGTACTTC,CASSFEAPLSGTQYF
.,TRBV20-1,TRBJ2-1,12,TRBD1,TGCAGTGCTAGAGGGCAGGGGGATGAGCAGTTCTTC,CSARGQGDEQFF
.,TRBV20-1,TRBJ2-3,17,TRBD2,TGCAGTGCTAGAGCACCAGCGGGAGGGCCCCTAACAGATACGCAGTATTTT,CSARAPAGGPLTDTQYF
.,TRBV5-1,TRBJ1-3,14,.,TGCGCCAGCAGCTTCGGCGGGGAAAGAAACACCATATATTTT,CASSFGGERNTIYF
.,TRBV9,TRBJ2-3,16,TRBD2,TGTGCCAGCAGCCCAGAGGGACTAGCGGCCGGAGATACGCAGTATTTT,CASSPEGLAAGDTQYF
.,TRBV24-1,TRBJ2-3,16,TRBD2,TGTGCCACCAGTGATAGGACTAGCGGGGGCACAGATACGCAGTATTTT,CATSDRTSGGTDTQYF
.,TRBV7-8,TRBJ2-7,15,TRBD2,TGTGCCAGCAGCTTAGTGGCTAGCGGGATCAACGAGCAGTACTTC,CASSLVASGINEQYF
.,TRBV20-1,TRBJ2-7,14,TRBD2,TGCAGTGCTCAAACTAGCGGGAGGGTCTACGAGCAGTACTTC,CSAQTSGRVYEQYF
.,TRBV2,TRBJ2-5,16,.,TGTGCCAGCAGATTCAGGCAGCAAGTGGGCCAAGAGACCCAGTACTTC,CASRFRQQVGQETQYF
.,TRBV20-1,TRBJ2-6,13,.,TGCAGTGCTGCAGGGAGTGGGGCCAACGTCCTGACTTTC,CSAAGSGANVLTF
.,TRBV7-2,TRBJ2-4,15,.,TGTGCCAGCAGCTCCAGGGGGGAAGCCAAAAACATTCAGTACTTC,CASSSRGEAKNIQYF
few,TRBV28,TRBJ2-1,14,.,TGTGCCAGCAGATTCGAACAGGGCTCCCATGAGCAGTTCTTC,CASRFEQGSHEQFF
.,TRBV18,TRBJ1-6,16,.,TGTGCCAGCTCACCACTACGCGTATCCTATAATTCACCCCTCCACTTT,CASSPLRVSYNSPLHF
few,TRBV3-1,TRBJ2-2,16,TRBD1,TGTGCCAGCAGCCTTAGGACAGGGAGGACCGGCGGGGAGCTGTTTTTT,CASSLRTGRTGGELFF
few,TRBV23-1,TRBJ2-7,13,TRBD1,TGCGCCAGGGGGGACAGGAGGACATACGAGCAGTACTTC,CARGDRRTYEQYF
.,TRBV4-3,TRBJ2-2,14,.,TGCGCCAGCAGCCATTACTGGAACACCGGGGAGCTGTTTTTT,CASSHYWNTGELFF
.,TRBV12-3/TRBV12-4,TRBJ2-1,15,TRBD2,TGTGCCAGCAGTCCCCAACGGGGAGGGTACAATGAGCAGTTCTTC,CASSPQRGGYNEQFF
few,TRBV29-1,TRBJ1-3,14,TRBD1,TGCAGCGCCCTGGGACAGATCTCTGGAAACACCATATATTTT,CSALGQISGNTIYF
few,TRBV30,TRBJ2-1,12,.,TGTGCCTGGAGTGAGCAAGAGAATGAGCAGTTCTTC,CAWSEQENEQFF